This T cell receptor (beta chain) is from a study of human T cells and chemical hapten exposure (dated by TCRdb to the early 2020s). Regarding the complete study: For sensitization, 2% DPC in acetone was applied to a 2 cm by 2 cm area of upper inner arm skin. Blood samples were taken from patients before sensitization (week 0) and at 2, 6 and about 24 weeks after DPC sensitization. Patch testing was done on the upper back using Finn chambers containing 0.01% DPC, and results were scored after 6 days according to International Contact Dermatitis Research Group standards. Blood for TCR sequencing was provided by twenty-nine alopecia patients at one to four time points (pre-sensitization, 2, 6 and 24 weeks). The libraries were sequenced as a pool, and the TCR yield per sample differed mostly because of small variations in library volumes within the pool. Throughout the study period of around 24 weeks, patients also received therapeutic DPC doses to the scalp every week. The mostly female patient cohort included alopecia areata with under or over 50% scalp involvement, alopecia totalis and alopecia universalis. The study tracked peripheral blood TCR repertoire changes in vivo during primary and secondary sensitization to the hapten diphenylcyclopropenone (DPC) in alopecia patients. General findings and caveats noted by the study authors: Patch test score was positively correlated with the number of PT1 expanded TCRs, with significance at thresholds 8, 16 and 32 but not at 4. Repeated subsampling changed both the strength of the expansion versus patch-test correlation and the threshold at which that correlation became significant. All patients had alopecia, a presumed autoimmune disease, so their immune response might differ from that of healthy individuals. No change with DPC sensitization was found in the number of TCRs above 1 in 1000 frequency, and no evidence of global repertoire structure alterations was found. Significantly more large CDR3 similarity clusters were formed by expanded TCRs than by pre-sensitization or healthy control sets, consistent with antigen-driven responses.

Measured from the cysteine to the phenylalanine, the CDR3 is 15 residues long. Just the 45-base CDR3 DNA is kept, in frame starting at base 1. From the germline V gene, CDR1 is SNHLY and CDR2 is FYNNEI. The V end gives up 7 bases and the J end 2 bases, leaving 6 bases in the junction not matched to a gene. This clonotype appeared many times. It lacks a known antigen. Per-nucleotide qualities are absent, and no much larger clonotype sits a single base away. The sample's time point label, decoded: patch test 1, 2 weeks after DPC sensitization. The meaning of the sample's treatment or condition label: therapeutic diphenylcyclopropenone sensitization with weekly scalp DPC. At every patch-test visit, the blood draw took place before the patch test was put on. To be eligible, patients had to be aged 18 to 70, diagnosed with alopecia and judged suitable for DPC therapy, while pregnant patients were excluded. Total RNA was isolated from unfractionated whole blood collected in Tempus Blood RNA tubes.

The method behind the library was RACE. Instrument on record: NextSeq 500. During library preparation, unique molecular identifiers were attached to individual cDNA molecules so that TCRs could be counted quantitatively and reproducibly. Each blood RNA sample was used to sequence both TCR alpha and TCR beta chains. The authors processed their data as follows. The median number of TCRs per sample was around 96,000, ranging from roughly 23,224 to 690,600. V, J and CDR3 annotation of the TCR reads was carried out using the Decombinator software suite. For PS versus PT1 abundance plots, all samples were subsampled to the same number of TCRs (28,000). Expanded TCRs were defined as absent before sensitization and observed at least eight times at the 2-week time point. Starting from the raw public reads, TCRdb applied fastp trimming at Q25, assembled clones with MiXCR and retained in-frame beta chains. Rows are combined by CDR3 protein, so each entry shows the most common genes and DNA. The V and J calls and clone size come from TCRdb's table, not from the authors' own analysis. The sample table shows 11,000 to 15,000 distinct CDR3 sequences, and roughly 15% are seen once. In total, the top ten clones hold 7.2% of the sample.

The specimen was whole blood, collected in connection with sensitization to the hapten diphenylcyclopropenone (DPC). This clonotype originated in a woman aged 25 to 45 with alopecia areata. Some clones in this sample may be carry-over from other donors' samples. The V gene is TRBV2 and the J gene is TRBJ2-2; 8 of the junction bases match TRBD1. The sequenced DNA is TGTGCCAGCAAGAGGCAGGGGGCTAACACCGGGGAGCTGTTTTTT. It is translated as CASKRQGANTGELFF.